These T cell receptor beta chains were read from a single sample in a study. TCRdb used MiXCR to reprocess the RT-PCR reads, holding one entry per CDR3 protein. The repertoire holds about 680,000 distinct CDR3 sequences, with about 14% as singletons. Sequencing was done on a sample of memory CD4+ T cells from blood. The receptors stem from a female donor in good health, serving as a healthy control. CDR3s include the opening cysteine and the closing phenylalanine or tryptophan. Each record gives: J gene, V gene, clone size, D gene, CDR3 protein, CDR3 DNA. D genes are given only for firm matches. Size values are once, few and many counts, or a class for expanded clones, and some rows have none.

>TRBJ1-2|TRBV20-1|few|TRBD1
CSATFRQGYYGYTF
TGCAGTGCCACCTTCCGACAGGGTTACTATGGCTACACCTTC
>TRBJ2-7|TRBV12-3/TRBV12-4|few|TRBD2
CASSSGLAGVNEQYF
TGTGCCAGCAGTTCTGGACTAGCGGGAGTAAACGAGCAGTACTTC
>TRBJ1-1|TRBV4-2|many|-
CASSQGQLVGDYTEAFF
TGTGCCAGCAGCCAAGGCCAATTGGTGGGGGATTACACTGAAGCTTTCTTT
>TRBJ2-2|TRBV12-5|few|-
CASGLVVAGGTGELFF
TGTGCTAGTGGTTTGGTAGTAGCAGGAGGGACCGGGGAGCTGTTTTTT
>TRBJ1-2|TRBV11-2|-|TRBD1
CASSQQGQGAFFYGYTF
TGTGCCAGCAGCCAGCAGGGCCAGGGGGCGTTTTTCTATGGCTACACCTTC
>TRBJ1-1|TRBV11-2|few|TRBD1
CASSSDRANEAFF
TGTGCCAGCAGCTCGGACAGGGCTAATGAAGCTTTCTTT
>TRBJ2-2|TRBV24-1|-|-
CATSGRTNTGELFF
TGTGCCACCAGTGGAAGAACGAACACCGGGGAGCTGTTTTTT
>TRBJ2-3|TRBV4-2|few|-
CASSQATGEDTQYF
TGTGCCAGCAGCCAAGCGACAGGAGAGGATACGCAGTATTTT
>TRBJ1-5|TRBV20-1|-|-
CSASLWVNQPQHF
TGCAGTGCTAGCCTCTGGGTCAATCAGCCCCAGCATTTT
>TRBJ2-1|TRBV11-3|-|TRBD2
CASSDKRREGQNEQFF
TGTGCCAGCAGCGATAAGCGGCGGGAGGGCCAGAATGAGCAGTTCTTC
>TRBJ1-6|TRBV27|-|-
CASSPTLQGILHSPLHF
TGTGCCAGCAGTCCGACCCTACAGGGAATTCTTCATTCACCCCTCCACTTT
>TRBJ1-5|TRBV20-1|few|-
CSAGKSGGNQPQHF
TGCAGTGCTGGGAAGTCGGGGGGCAATCAGCCCCAGCATTTT
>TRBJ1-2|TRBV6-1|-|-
CASSEEWAGTNYGYTF
TGTGCCAGCAGTGAAGAGTGGGCAGGAACTAACTATGGCTACACCTTC
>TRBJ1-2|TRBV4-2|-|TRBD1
CASSLEDRGSYGYTF
TGTGCCAGCAGCCTCGAGGACAGGGGGTCCTATGGCTACACCTTC
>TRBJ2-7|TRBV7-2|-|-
CASSLVGSGTVYEQYF
TGTGCCAGCAGCTTAGTAGGGAGCGGGACAGTCTACGAGCAGTACTTC
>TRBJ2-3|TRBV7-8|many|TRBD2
CASSGGGGDTDTQYF
TGTGCCAGCAGCGGCGGGGGGGGGGACACAGATACGCAGTATTTT
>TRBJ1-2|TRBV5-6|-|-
CASSFAGGSYGYTF
TGTGCCAGCAGCTTCGCAGGAGGGAGCTATGGCTACACCTTC
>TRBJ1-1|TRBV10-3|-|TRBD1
CAISGGTVEAFF
TGTGCCATCAGTGGGGGGACAGTTGAAGCTTTCTTT
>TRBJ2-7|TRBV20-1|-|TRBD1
CSATDRGGSSYEQYF
TGCAGTGCTACGGACAGGGGAGGTAGCTCCTACGAGCAGTACTTC
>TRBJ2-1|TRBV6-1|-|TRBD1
CASTMGQNYNEQFF
TGTGCCAGCACTATGGGACAGAACTACAATGAGCAGTTCTTC
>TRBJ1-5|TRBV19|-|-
CASSVQGNEGNQPQHF
TGTGCCAGTAGTGTACAGGGAAACGAAGGCAATCAGCCCCAGCATTTT
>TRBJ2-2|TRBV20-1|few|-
CSAPSPPRELFF
TGCAGTGCGCCTTCCCCCCCACGGGAGCTGTTTTTT
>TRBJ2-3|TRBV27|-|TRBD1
CASSFLAGQGATDTQYF
TGTGCCAGCTCCTTCCTCGCGGGACAGGGGGCTACAGATACGCAGTATTTT
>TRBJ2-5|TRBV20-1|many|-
CSAALLETQYF
TGCAGTGCCGCTTTATTGGAGACCCAGTACTTC
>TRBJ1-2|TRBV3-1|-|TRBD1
CASSQWDRDRYGYTF
TGTGCCAGCAGCCAGTGGGACAGGGATAGGTATGGCTACACCTTC
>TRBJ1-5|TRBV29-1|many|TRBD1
CSVGQGKEPQHF
TGCAGCGTTGGACAGGGAAAAGAGCCCCAGCATTTT
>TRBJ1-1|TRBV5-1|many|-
CASSLGHVANTEAFF
TGCGCCAGCAGCTTGGGACACGTAGCGAACACTGAAGCTTTCTTT
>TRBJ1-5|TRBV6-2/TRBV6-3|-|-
CASGKMGLNNQPQHF
TGTGCCAGCGGCAAGATGGGCCTGAACAATCAGCCCCAGCATTTT
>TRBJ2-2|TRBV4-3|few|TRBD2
CASSQVSGGPARTGELFF
TGCGCCAGCAGCCAAGTGTCGGGAGGGCCCGCTCGCACCGGGGAGCTGTTTTTT
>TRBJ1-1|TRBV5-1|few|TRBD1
CASFPGGDGTEAFF
TGCGCCAGCTTCCCAGGGGGGGATGGCACTGAAGCTTTCTTT
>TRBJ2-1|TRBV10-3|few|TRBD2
CAIGGPSGQNNEQFF
TGTGCCATCGGTGGCCCTAGCGGACAAAACAATGAGCAGTTCTTC
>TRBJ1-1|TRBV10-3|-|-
CAISEWRTEAFF
TGTGCCATCAGTGAATGGAGGACTGAAGCTTTCTTT
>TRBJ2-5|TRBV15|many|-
CATSVGGAQETQYF
TGTGCCACCAGCGTTGGTGGGGCACAAGAGACCCAGTACTTC
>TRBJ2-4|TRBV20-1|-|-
CSARTGDTKNIQYF
TGCAGTGCTAGAACGGGAGACACCAAAAACATTCAGTACTTC
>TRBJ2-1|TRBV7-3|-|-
CASTAYGGNEQFF
TGTGCCAGCACGGCGTACGGAGGCAATGAGCAGTTCTTC
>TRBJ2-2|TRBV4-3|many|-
CASSQDRSTGELFF
TGCGCCAGCAGCCAAGACAGGTCCACCGGGGAGCTGTTTTTT
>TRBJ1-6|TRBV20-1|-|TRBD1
CSAGGQGLNSPLHF
TGCAGTGCTGGGGGACAGGGACTAAATTCACCCCTCCACTTT
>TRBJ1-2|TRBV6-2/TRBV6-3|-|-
CASSQQGRYGYTF
TGTGCCAGCAGCCAACAGGGTCGGTATGGCTACACCTTC
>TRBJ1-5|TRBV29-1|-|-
CSVEAGGQPQHF
TGCAGCGTTGAGGCCGGAGGTCAGCCCCAGCATTTT
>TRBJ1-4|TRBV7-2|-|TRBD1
CASSITGGLEKLFF
TGTGCCAGCAGCATAACAGGGGGCCTAGAAAAACTGTTTTTT
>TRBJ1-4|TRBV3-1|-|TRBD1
CASRNTGGDEKLFF
TGTGCCAGCAGGAATACAGGGGGAGATGAAAAACTGTTTTTT
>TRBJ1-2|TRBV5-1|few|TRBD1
CASSLTGDSGYTF
TGCGCCAGCAGCTTAACGGGGGACAGTGGCTACACCTTC
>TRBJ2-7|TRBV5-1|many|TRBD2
CASSLEAGVYEQYF
TGCGCCAGCAGCTTGGAGGCGGGAGTCTACGAGCAGTACTTC
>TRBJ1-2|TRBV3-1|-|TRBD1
CASSQGQLYGYTF
TGTGCCAGCAGCCAGGGACAGTTGTATGGCTACACCTTC
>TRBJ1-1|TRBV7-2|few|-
CASSRVITGIDTEAFF
TGTGCCAGCAGCCGAGTGATAACAGGCATCGACACTGAAGCTTTCTTT
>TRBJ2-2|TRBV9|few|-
CASSVVPTGELFF
TGTGCCAGCAGCGTCGTCCCCACCGGGGAGCTGTTTTTT
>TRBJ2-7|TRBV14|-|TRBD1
CASSQRVPRDRGTYEQYF
TGTGCCAGCAGCCAACGGGTACCCCGGGACAGGGGAACCTACGAGCAGTACTTC